These 10 T cell receptor beta chains were sequenced from one sample in a study of Ad26.COV2.S vaccination and SARS-CoV-2 variants. TCRdb keeps only in-frame clones here, not all; method: immunoSEQ multiplex PCR. The data hold some 350,000 clones, with about 90% observed a single time. Here the sequenced sample was peripheral blood, taken after recovery from COVID-19. The receptors were gathered from a human donor who had recovered from COVID-19.

The gene calls are TRBV19 and TRBJ2-6; D remains ambiguous. The CDR3 consists of 13 residues. Germline V gene data show CDR1 as LNHDA and CDR2 as SQIVND (reference sequence). V was cut by 5 bases and J by 5 bases, with 7 bases left in between. Here the CDR3 reads CASSAVRANVLTF. In nucleotides, the CDR3 is TGTGCCAGTAGTGCGGTACGGGCCAACGTCCTGACTTTC.

DNA of the CDR3: TGTGCCATCAGTGATATGACAGCCTATGGCTACACCTTC. It specifies CAISDMTAYGYTF. This rearrangement joins TRBV10-3 to TRBJ1-2, with TRBD1 as a possible D gene (5 bases). The CDR3 consists of 13 residues. Germline CDR1 and CDR2: ENHRY and SYGVKD. V lost 3 bases, J lost 4 bases, and 9 bases lay in between.

Written as DNA, the CDR3 is TGTGCCTCGGAGAGGGGAGGAAACTATGGCTACACCTTC. This gives the protein CASERGGNYGYTF. The chain joins TRBV7-2 to TRBJ1-2, with D possibly matching TRBD1 (5 bases). V was shortened by 11 bases and J by 2 bases, with 15 bases between the two germline ends. The germline V gene encodes CDR1 SGHTA and CDR2 FQGNSA. CDR3 length: 13 residues.

This clone was detected once. The chain combines TRBV11-2 with TRBJ2-1; TRBD2 matches at 9 bases. The CDR3 covers 15 residues. Trimming at V came to 6 bases and at J to 7 bases, leaving 10 bases not matched to a gene. Germline CDR1 is SGHAT and CDR2 is FQNNGV. The CDR3 DNA reads TGTGCCAGCAGATGGACTAGCGCCTTAGGGAATGAGCAGTTCTTC. This translates into CASRWTSALGNEQFF.

CDR3 sequence: CASSQEGLRWNTEAFF. In DNA form, the CDR3 reads TGTGCCAGCAGCCAAGAGGGCCTACGGTGGAACACTGAAGCTTTCTTT. The chain joins TRBV3-1 (or the pseudogene TRBV3-2) to TRBJ1-1; D is ambiguous. Germline loops: CDR1 LGHDT, CDR2 YNNKEL (reference sequence). The CDR3 totals 16 residues. The germline V and J ends were trimmed by 0 bases and 1 base, with 12 bases remaining between them.

This chain joins TRBV19 and TRBJ2-7; D remains unclear. Trimming removed 3 bases from V and 6 bases from J, with 15 bases in between. The CDR3 runs 14 residues. In germline, CDR1 is LNHDA, CDR2 SQIVND (reference sequence). CDR3 bases: TGTGCCAGTAGTATCGATATACAGATTGTCGAGCAGTACTTC. Protein product: CASSIDIQIVEQYF.

DNA for the CDR3: TGTGCCAGCAGGGTGGGGGGCCAAGAGACCCAGTACTTC. Its protein product is CASRVGGQETQYF. The chain is built from TRBV6-5 and TRBJ2-5, with a possible D match to TRBD2 (6 bases). The CDR3 sequence is 13 residues long. Germline V gene data show CDR1 as MNHEY and CDR2 as SVGAGI. V shed 6 bases and J shed 1 base, with 9 bases lying between them.

The chain joins TRBV27 to TRBJ2-3, with D tentatively TRBD2 (5 bases). V shed 2 bases and J shed 5 bases, with 5 bases lying between them. CDR1 and CDR2 (germline): MNHEY, SMNVEV (reference sequence). The CDR3 totals 12 residues. CDR3 region: CASSLEGDTQYF. In nucleotides, the CDR3 is TGTGCCAGCAGTTTAGAGGGAGATACGCAGTATTTT.

The chain couples TRBV7-2 to TRBJ2-1, with D possibly being TRBD1 (5 bases). The CDR3 spans 16 residues. Trimming cost V 1 base and J 2 bases, with 12 bases left between them. Germline assignment: CDR1 SGHTA and CDR2 FQGNSA. The CDR3, as DNA: TGTGCCAGCAGCTTAGGACAGCCAAAGACCTACAATGAGCAGTTCTTC. Its translation: CASSLGQPKTYNEQFF.

The genes are TRBV7-2 and TRBJ2-1; 9 nucleotides align to TRBD1. The junction had 8 bases not matched to a gene; V was cut back by 3 bases and J by 8 bases. This CDR3 contains 15 residues. The germline V gene encodes CDR1 SGHTA and CDR2 FQGNSA. In nucleotides, the CDR3 is TGTGCCAGCAGCTTGGGTTTGGGACAGGGCTATGAGCAGTTCTTC. Amino acid sequence: CASSLGLGQGYEQFF.